What follows is one T cell receptor (beta chain) and its context. The germline gives CDR1 LGHDT, CDR2 YNNKEL (reference sequence). The CDR3 runs to 17 residues. V gave up 3 bases and J gave up 3 bases; unmatched junction bases: 11. This sample is drawn from a study of blood T cell repertoires in COVID-19. Study overall: The United States, Italy and Spain were the sources of the acute and convalescent COVID-19 samples.

Method: immunoSEQ multiplex PCR; TCRdb's copy keeps in-frame clones and lacks some. The sample gives some 160,000 clones, 86% of which show up once; approximately 4% is in the top ten. The V and J genes are TRBV3-1 (or the pseudogene TRBV3-2) and TRBJ2-3; 8 nucleotides line up with TRBD2. The sample comprised peripheral blood. This receptor was identified in a woman in her 70s with acute or convalescent COVID-19. In DNA, the CDR3 is TGTGCCAGCAGCCAGACACGGACTAGCCCGACGACAGATACGCAGTATTTT. This codes for CASSQTRTSPTTDTQYF.